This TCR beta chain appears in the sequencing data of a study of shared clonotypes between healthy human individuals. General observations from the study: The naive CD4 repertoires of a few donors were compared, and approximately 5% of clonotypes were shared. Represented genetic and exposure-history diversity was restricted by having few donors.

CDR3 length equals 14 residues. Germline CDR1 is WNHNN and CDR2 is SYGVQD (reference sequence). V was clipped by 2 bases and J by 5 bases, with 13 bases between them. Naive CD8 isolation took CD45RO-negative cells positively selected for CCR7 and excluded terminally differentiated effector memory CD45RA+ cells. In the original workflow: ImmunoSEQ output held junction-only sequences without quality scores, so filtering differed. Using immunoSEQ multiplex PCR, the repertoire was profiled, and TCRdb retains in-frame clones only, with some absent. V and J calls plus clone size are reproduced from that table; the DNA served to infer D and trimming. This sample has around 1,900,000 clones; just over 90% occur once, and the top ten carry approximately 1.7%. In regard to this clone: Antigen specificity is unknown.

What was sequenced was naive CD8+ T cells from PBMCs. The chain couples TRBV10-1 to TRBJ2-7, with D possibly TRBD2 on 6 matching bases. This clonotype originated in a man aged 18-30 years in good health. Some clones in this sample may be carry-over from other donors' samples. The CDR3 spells CASSESGPTNEQYF. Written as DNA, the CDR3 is TGCGCCAGCAGTGAGAGCGGGCCCACGAACGAGCAGTACTTC.